This T cell receptor beta chain was identified during a study of sequential checkpoint blockade in melanoma. Indicated treatment: randomized to nivolumab then ipilimumab (arm A) or the reverse (arm B). Profiled with immunoSEQ multiplex PCR; TCRdb holds only in-frame clones, not every one. Among about 18,000 clones, approximately 27% were seen once, and the ten largest hold about 7%. Germline CDR1 and CDR2: SGHNT and YENEEA. With 4 bases clipped from V and 2 bases from J, the junction kept 7 bases outside the gene matches. The CDR3 loop spans 15 amino acids. The TCR sequence derives from a human donor with melanoma. The sequenced sample was tumor tissue (inferred from file names), obtained from a patient given nivolumab and ipilimumab in sequence. V usage is TRBV11-3 and J usage is TRBJ1-1; 7 positions agree with TRBD1. CDR3 residues: CASSSGDSYNTEAFF. Written as DNA, the CDR3 is TGTGCCAGCAGCTCGGGGGACAGTTACAACACTGAAGCTTTCTTT.